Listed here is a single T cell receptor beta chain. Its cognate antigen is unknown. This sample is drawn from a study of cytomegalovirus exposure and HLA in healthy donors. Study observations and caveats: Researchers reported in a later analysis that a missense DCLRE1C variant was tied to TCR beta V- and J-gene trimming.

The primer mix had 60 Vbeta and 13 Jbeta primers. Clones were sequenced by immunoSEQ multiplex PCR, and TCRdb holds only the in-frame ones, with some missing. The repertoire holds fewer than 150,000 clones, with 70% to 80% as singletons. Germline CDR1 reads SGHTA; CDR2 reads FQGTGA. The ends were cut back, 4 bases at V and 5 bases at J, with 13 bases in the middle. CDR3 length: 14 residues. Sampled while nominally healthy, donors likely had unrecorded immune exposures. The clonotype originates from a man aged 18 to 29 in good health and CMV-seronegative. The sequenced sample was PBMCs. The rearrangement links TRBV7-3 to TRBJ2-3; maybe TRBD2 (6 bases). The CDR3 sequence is CASSSGTARDTQYF. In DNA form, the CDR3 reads TGTGCCAGCAGCTCCGGGACTGCCCGAGATACGCAGTATTTT.